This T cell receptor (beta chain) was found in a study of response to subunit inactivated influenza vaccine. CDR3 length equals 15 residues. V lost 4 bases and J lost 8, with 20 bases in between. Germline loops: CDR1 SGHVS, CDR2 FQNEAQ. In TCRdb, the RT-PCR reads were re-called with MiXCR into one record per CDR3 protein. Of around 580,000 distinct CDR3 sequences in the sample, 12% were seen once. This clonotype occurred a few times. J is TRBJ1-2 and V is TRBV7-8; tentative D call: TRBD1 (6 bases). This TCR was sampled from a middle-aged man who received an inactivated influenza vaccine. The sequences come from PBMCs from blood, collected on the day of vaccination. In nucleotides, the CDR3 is TGTGCCAGCAGCTATTCTGGGGGCGCGCATAGAGGCTACACCTTC. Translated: CASSYSGGAHRGYTF.